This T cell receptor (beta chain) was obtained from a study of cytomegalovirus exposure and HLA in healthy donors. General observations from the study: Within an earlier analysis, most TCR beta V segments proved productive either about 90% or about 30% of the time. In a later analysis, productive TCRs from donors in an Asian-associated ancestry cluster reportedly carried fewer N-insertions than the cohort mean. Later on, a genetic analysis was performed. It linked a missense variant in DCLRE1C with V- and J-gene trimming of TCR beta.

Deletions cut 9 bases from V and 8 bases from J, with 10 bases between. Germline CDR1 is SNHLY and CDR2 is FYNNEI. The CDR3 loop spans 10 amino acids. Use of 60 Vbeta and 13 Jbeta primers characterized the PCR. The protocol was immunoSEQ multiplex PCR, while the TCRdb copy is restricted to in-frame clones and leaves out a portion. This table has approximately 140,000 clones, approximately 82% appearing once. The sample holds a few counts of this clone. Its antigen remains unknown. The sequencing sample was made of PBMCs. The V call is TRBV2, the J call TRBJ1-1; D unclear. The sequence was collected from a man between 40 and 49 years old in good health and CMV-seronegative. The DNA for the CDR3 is TGTGCCAGTTACAGTAGAGAAGCTTTCTTT. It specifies CASYSREAFF. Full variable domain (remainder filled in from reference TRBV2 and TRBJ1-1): EPEVTQTPSHQVTQMGQEVILRCVPISNHLYFYWYRQILGQKVEFLVSFYNNEISEKSEIFDDQFSVERPDGSNFTLKIRSTKLEDSAMYFCASYSREAFFGQGTRLTVV.